This T cell receptor beta chain was profiled in a study of cytomegalovirus exposure and HLA in healthy donors. Per germline, CDR1 SGHVS and CDR2 FNYEAQ. V was clipped by 5 bases and J by 4 bases, with 11 bases between them. The CDR3 loop spans 13 amino acids. TCRdb's table, derived via immunoSEQ multiplex PCR, lists solely in-frame clones and lacks some. The top ten hold roughly 0.7% of the sample, which has 110,000 to 150,000 clones, just over 90% seen once. Sequencing input: PBMCs. The TCR was taken from a man aged 18-30 years in good health and CMV-seronegative. The rearrangement links TRBV7-6 to TRBJ2-5; the D gene is possibly TRBD2 (5 bases). The CDR3 nucleotides are TGTGCCAGCAGCCCCCAAGAGGGAGAGACCCAGTACTTC. This codes for CASSPQEGETQYF.